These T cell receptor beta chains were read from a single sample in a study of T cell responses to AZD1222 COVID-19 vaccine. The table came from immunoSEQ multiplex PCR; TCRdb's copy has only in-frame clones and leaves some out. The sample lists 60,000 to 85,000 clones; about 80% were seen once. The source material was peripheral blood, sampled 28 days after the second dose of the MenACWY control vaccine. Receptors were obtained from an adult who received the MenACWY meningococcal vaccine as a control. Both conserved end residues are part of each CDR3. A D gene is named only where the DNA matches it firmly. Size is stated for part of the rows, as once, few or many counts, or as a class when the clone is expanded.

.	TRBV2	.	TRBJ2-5	TGTGCCAGCAGCCTCCGACAGGCTAATGGGGAGACCCAGTACTTC	CASSLRQANGETQYF
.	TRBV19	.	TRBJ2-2	TGTGCCAGTAGTACCCTTCCGGGGGCTAGGAACACCGGGGAGCTGTTTTTT	CASSTLPGARNTGELFF
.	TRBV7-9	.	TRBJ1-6	TGTGCCAGCAGCTTAGACAGATATAATTCACCCCTCCACTTT	CASSLDRYNSPLHF
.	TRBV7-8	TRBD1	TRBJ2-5	TGTGCCAGCAGCTTAGCGGCGGACAGGGGTCAAGAGACCCAGTACTTC	CASSLAADRGQETQYF
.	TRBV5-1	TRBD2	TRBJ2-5	TGCGCCAGCACTTCGGGACTAGGTGGGGAGACCCAGTACTTC	CASTSGLGGETQYF
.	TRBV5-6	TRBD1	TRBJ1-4	TGTGCCAGCAGCCTCGGACAGGGGGAAGCTTTTGGTGAAAAACTGTTTTTT	CASSLGQGEAFGEKLFF
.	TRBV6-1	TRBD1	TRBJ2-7	TGTGCCAGCAGTGAAGCAGGGGGCAGCTCGGAATTC	CASSEAGGSSEF
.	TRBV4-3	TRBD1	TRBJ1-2	TGCGCCAGCAGCCAAGTGGGGACAGGATCCTATGGCTACACCTTC	CASSQVGTGSYGYTF
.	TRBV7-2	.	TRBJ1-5	TGTGCCAGCGCGCCAGACCTCAATCAGCCCCAGCATTTT	CASAPDLNQPQHF
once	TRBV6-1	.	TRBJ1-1	TGTGCCAGCAGTGAGAGAACAGGCGGGAACACTGAAGCTTTCTTT	CASSERTGGNTEAFF
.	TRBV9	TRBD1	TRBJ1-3	TGTGCCAGCAGCGTAGGGGACACAGGGGCTGGAAACACCATATATTTT	CASSVGDTGAGNTIYF
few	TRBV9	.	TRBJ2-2	TGTGCCAGCAGCCCCGGGGCGACGAACACCGGGGAGCTGTTTTTT	CASSPGATNTGELFF
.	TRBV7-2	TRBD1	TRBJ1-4	TGTGCCAGCAGCTTGTCCCGGGACAGGGGTTCAGGGAAAAAACTGTTTTTT	CASSLSRDRGSGKKLFF
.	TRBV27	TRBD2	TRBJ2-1	TGTGCCAGCAGGGCGCTAGCGGAAGACTACAATGAGCAGTTCTTC	CASRALAEDYNEQFF
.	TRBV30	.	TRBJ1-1	TGTGCCTGGAGTGTAACGGGGGAAGCTTTCTTT	CAWSVTGEAFF
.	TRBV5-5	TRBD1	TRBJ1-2	TGTGCCAGCAGCTTGGCCGGAAGAACAGGGGGCCGGGGCTACACCTTC	CASSLAGRTGGRGYTF
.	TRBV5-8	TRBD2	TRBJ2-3	TGTGCCAGCAGCTTGAGGGCGGGAGGCACAGATACGCAGTATTTT	CASSLRAGGTDTQYF
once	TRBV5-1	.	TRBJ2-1	TGCGCCAGCAGCCTACAGGTAGCGGACAATGAGCAGTTCTTC	CASSLQVADNEQFF
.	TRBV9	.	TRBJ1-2	TGTGCCAGCAGCAAACCAATATTTCCCTATGGCTACACCTTC	CASSKPIFPYGYTF
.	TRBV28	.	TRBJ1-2	TGTGCCAGCAGTGTCCCCGGAGGAATGGTGGACCTCTATGGCTACACCTTC	CASSVPGGMVDLYGYTF
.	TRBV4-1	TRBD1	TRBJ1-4	TGCGCCAGCAGCCAAGATCCTATACCAGGGGGAAAAGGGGCTAATGAAAAACTGTTTTTT	CASSQDPIPGGKGANEKLFF
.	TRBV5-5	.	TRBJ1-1	TGTGCCAGCAGCTTGTGGGGTCGTAGCACTGAAGCTTTCTTT	CASSLWGRSTEAFF
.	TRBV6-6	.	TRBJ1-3	TGTGCCAGCAGCGGAGGGAGCTCCTCTGGAAACACCATATATTTT	CASSGGSSSGNTIYF
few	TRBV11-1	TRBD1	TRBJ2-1	TGTGCCAGCAGTCTGGGGGGACAGGCAAACGATGAGCAGTTCTTC	CASSLGGQANDEQFF
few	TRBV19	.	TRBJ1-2	TGTGCCAGTAGTACGCGGACAGATTATGGCTACACCTTC	CASSTRTDYGYTF
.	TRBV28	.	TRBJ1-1	TGTGCCAGCAGTTTGCGTTTCGGGAACACTGAAGCTTTCTTT	CASSLRFGNTEAFF
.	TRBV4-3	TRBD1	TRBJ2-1	TGCGCCAGCAGCCAAGGGCGCGGGACAGGGAATGAGCAGTTCTTC	CASSQGRGTGNEQFF
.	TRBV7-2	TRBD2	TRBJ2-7	TGTGCCAGCAGCATAAGCGGGGGGGCGGGCGAGCAGTACTTC	CASSISGGAGEQYF
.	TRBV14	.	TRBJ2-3	TGTGCCAGCAGCCTCATGACTGGAAATACGCAGTATTTT	CASSLMTGNTQYF
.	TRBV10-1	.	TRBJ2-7	TGCGCCAGCAGTGTAGGGTCCAATTACGAGCAGTACTTC	CASSVGSNYEQYF
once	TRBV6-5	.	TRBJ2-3	TGTGCCAGCAGCCCCCTTCAGGGGACGCAGTATTTT	CASSPLQGTQYF
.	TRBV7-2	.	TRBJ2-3	TGTGCCAGCAGCCCAAGGGGGGCTGGGTTGGGTACGCAGTATTTT	CASSPRGAGLGTQYF
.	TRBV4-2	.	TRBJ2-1	TGTGCCAGCAGCCAAGAGGGGCCTAGCACCCGCTCCTACAATGAGCAGTTCTTC	CASSQEGPSTRSYNEQFF
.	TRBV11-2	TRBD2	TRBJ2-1	TGTGCCAGCAGCTTAACGGGACTAGCGGGAATGAATGAGCAGTTCTTC	CASSLTGLAGMNEQFF
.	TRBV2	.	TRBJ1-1	TGTGCCAGCAGTGAAGCACCCAACACTGAAGCTTTCTTT	CASSEAPNTEAFF
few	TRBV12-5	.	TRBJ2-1	TGTGCTAGTGGTTTGGACCTCCTCACGGCGAGCTCCTACAATGAGCAGTTCTTC	CASGLDLLTASSYNEQFF
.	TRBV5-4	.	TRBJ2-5	TGTGCCAGCAGCCTACAGGGAGCAGGAGAGACCCAGTACTTC	CASSLQGAGETQYF
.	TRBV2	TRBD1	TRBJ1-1	TGTGCCAGCAGGGACAGGGGGAACACTGAAGCTTTCTTT	CASRDRGNTEAFF
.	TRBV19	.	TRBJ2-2	TGTGCCAGTAGCCCCGCCGGAGCCGGGGAGCTGTTTTTT	CASSPAGAGELFF
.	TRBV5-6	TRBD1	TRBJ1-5	TGTGCCAGCAGCTTGAACAGGGGGCAGGGCAATCAGCCCCAGCATTTT	CASSLNRGQGNQPQHF
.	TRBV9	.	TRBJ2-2	TGTGCCAGCAGCTCAAGAGTGGGGGACACCGGGGAGCTGTTTTTT	CASSSRVGDTGELFF
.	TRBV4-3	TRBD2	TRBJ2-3	TGCGCCAGCAGCCAAGATCTCAGCGGGGGGGCGAGCACAGATACGCAGTATTTT	CASSQDLSGGASTDTQYF
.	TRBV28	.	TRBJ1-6	TGTGCCAGCAGTATTACGACCGATTCACCCCTCCACTTT	CASSITTDSPLHF
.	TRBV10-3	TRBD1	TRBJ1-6	TGTGCCATCAGTGATGTGGAGGGGGCCTATTCACCCCTCCACTTT	CAISDVEGAYSPLHF